Listed below are T cell receptor beta chains from one sample, sequenced in a study of human T cells and chemical hapten exposure. A single record per CDR3 protein comes from TCRdb applying MiXCR to the RACE reads. The sample consists of around 260,000 distinct CDR3 sequences, approximately 8.4% of them appearing once. The sequencing used whole blood, collected in connection with sensitization to the hapten diphenylcyclopropenone (DPC). Source of these receptors: a woman in her forties with alopecia areata. Some clones in this sample may be carry-over from other donors' samples. The CDR3 runs from the conserved cysteine through the conserved F or W. Each record gives: J gene, V gene, D gene, clone size, CDR3 DNA, CDR3 protein. A D gene is named only where the DNA matches it firmly. Not all rows give a size; the values are once, few, many and, for expanded clones, a class.

J: TRBJ2-3; V: TRBV6-5; D: TRBD2; size: NA; DNA: TGTGCCAGCAGCGTTAGCGGGAGCACAGATACGCAGTATTTT; CDR3: CASSVSGSTDTQYF
J: TRBJ2-1; V: TRBV29-1; D: NA; size: many; DNA: TGCAGCGTTAGAACTAATGAGCAGTTCTTC; CDR3: CSVRTNEQFF
J: TRBJ1-1; V: TRBV5-1; D: TRBD1; size: NA; DNA: TGCGCCAGCAGACAGGGGGCCGAGACTGAAGCTTTCTTT; CDR3: CASRQGAETEAFF
J: TRBJ2-1; V: TRBV6-2/TRBV6-3; D: TRBD2; size: few; DNA: TGTGCCGCCCGGACTAGCGGGACCTTATTTTCAACCTACAATGAGCAGTTCTTC; CDR3: CAARTSGTLFSTYNEQFF
J: TRBJ1-4; V: TRBV7-2; D: TRBD1; size: few; DNA: TGTGCCAGCAGCTTAGCAAGGACAGGTGTTAATGAAAAACTGTTTTTT; CDR3: CASSLARTGVNEKLFF
J: TRBJ1-5; V: TRBV6-6; D: TRBD1; size: few; DNA: TGTGCCAGCAGTCTTGGGACAGGGGCCAATCAGCCCCAGCATTTT; CDR3: CASSLGTGANQPQHF
J: TRBJ2-3; V: TRBV10-3; D: NA; size: few; DNA: TGTGCCATCAACGTCAGAGGCACAGATACGCAGTATTTT; CDR3: CAINVRGTDTQYF
J: TRBJ1-5; V: TRBV2; D: NA; size: few; DNA: TGTGCCAGCATCTTTGACCCGGCGGGCAATCAGCCCCAGCATTTT; CDR3: CASIFDPAGNQPQHF
J: TRBJ2-1; V: TRBV10-3; D: TRBD2; size: NA; DNA: TGTGCCATCAGTGAGCTACCTAGCGGGGAAACTTTACGTTACAATGAGCAGTTCTTC; CDR3: CAISELPSGETLRYNEQFF
J: TRBJ2-5; V: TRBV20-1; D: NA; size: NA; DNA: TGCAGTGCTAGCCCCGCAGCGGGTCGGGTAGAGACCCAGTACTTC; CDR3: CSASPAAGRVETQYF
J: TRBJ2-7; V: TRBV20-1; D: TRBD2; size: few; DNA: TGCAGTGCTAGAGAACCTAGCGGCTCCTACGAGCAGTACTTC; CDR3: CSAREPSGSYEQYF
J: TRBJ2-1; V: TRBV7-3; D: NA; size: NA; DNA: TGTGCCAGCAGCCCGAACCCAGGGAATGAGCAGTTCTTC; CDR3: CASSPNPGNEQFF
J: TRBJ1-4; V: TRBV24-1; D: NA; size: NA; DNA: TGTGCCACCAGTGACACCCGGGACGCAAAACTGTTTTTT; CDR3: CATSDTRDAKLFF
J: TRBJ1-2; V: TRBV29-1; D: TRBD1; size: NA; DNA: TGCAGCGTTGGGACAGGGGGAGCTAACTATGGCTACACCTTC; CDR3: CSVGTGGANYGYTF
J: TRBJ2-3; V: TRBV24-1; D: TRBD2; size: few; DNA: TGTGCCACCAGTGACGGGACTAGCGGGAGTCTAAGGGCAGATACGCAGTATTTT; CDR3: CATSDGTSGSLRADTQYF
J: TRBJ2-6; V: TRBV20-1; D: NA; size: few; DNA: TGCAGTGGAACAGGGACAAGCGCTGGGGCCAACGTCCTGACTTTC; CDR3: CSGTGTSAGANVLTF
J: TRBJ2-1; V: TRBV25-1; D: NA; size: many; DNA: TGTGCCAGCAGTGAATCCGGCGGTCCCTACAATGAGCAGTTCTTC; CDR3: CASSESGGPYNEQFF
J: TRBJ1-2; V: TRBV12-3/TRBV12-4; D: NA; size: NA; DNA: TGTGCCAGCAGCCAACAGGGAAGAGTCGGCTACACCTTC; CDR3: CASSQQGRVGYTF
J: TRBJ2-7; V: TRBV20-1; D: TRBD2; size: few; DNA: TGCAGTGCTACCTGGACTAGCGGGACCTACGAGCAGTACTTC; CDR3: CSATWTSGTYEQYF
J: TRBJ2-5; V: TRBV3-1; D: TRBD2; size: few; DNA: TGTGCCAGCAGCCAAGTTCGGCTAGCGGGAGTTGGGCAAGAGACCCAGTACTTC; CDR3: CASSQVRLAGVGQETQYF
J: TRBJ1-5; V: TRBV5-4; D: TRBD1; size: NA; DNA: TGTGCCAGCAGCACACAGGGGGCTGATCAGCCCCAGCATTTT; CDR3: CASSTQGADQPQHF
J: TRBJ1-3; V: TRBV7-9; D: TRBD1; size: NA; DNA: TGTGCCAGCAGCTTAGCCTTGACAGGGACCAACACCATATATTTT; CDR3: CASSLALTGTNTIYF
J: TRBJ2-1; V: TRBV3-1; D: TRBD1; size: NA; DNA: TGTGCCAGCAGCAGGGACAGTAGCCATGAGCAGTTCTTC; CDR3: CASSRDSSHEQFF
J: TRBJ1-2; V: TRBV29-1; D: NA; size: few; DNA: TGCAGCGTTGTCGGCCAGTCCTATGGCTACACCTTC; CDR3: CSVVGQSYGYTF
J: TRBJ2-4; V: TRBV6-5; D: NA; size: NA; DNA: TGTGCCAGCAGTTACAAGGCAGCGGGTATAGCCAAAAACATTCAGTACTTC; CDR3: CASSYKAAGIAKNIQYF
J: TRBJ2-5; V: TRBV7-9; D: TRBD2; size: NA; DNA: TGTGCCAGCAGCTTAGCTTTTGGACTAGCGGGAGGCCCTCAAGAGACCCAGTACTTC; CDR3: CASSLAFGLAGGPQETQYF
J: TRBJ2-1; V: TRBV12-3/TRBV12-4; D: NA; size: NA; DNA: TGTGCCAGCAGCCGTCAGGGGCCCCCATGGGGTGAGCAGTTCTTC; CDR3: CASSRQGPPWGEQFF
J: TRBJ2-7; V: TRBV29-1; D: TRBD2; size: few; DNA: TGCAGCGTTAACTTGGGACTAGCGGCCATCTCCGAGCAGTACTTC; CDR3: CSVNLGLAAISEQYF